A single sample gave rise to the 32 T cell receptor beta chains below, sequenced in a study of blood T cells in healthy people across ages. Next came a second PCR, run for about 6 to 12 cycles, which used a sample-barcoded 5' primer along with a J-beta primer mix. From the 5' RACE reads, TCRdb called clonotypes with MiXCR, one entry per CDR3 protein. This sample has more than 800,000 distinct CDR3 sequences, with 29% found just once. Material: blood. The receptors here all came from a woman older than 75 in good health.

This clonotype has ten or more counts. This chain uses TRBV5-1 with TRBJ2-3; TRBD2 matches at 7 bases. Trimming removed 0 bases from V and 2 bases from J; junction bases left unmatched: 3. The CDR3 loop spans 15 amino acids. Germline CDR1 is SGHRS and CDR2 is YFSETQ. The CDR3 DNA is TGCGCCAGCAGCTTGGGGACTAGGCACACAGATACGCAGTATTTT. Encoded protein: CASSLGTRHTDTQYF.

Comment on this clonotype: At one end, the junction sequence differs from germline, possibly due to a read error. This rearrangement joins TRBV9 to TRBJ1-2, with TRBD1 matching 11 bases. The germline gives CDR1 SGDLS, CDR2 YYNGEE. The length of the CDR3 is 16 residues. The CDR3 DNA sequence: TGTGCCAGCAGCGTAGCGGGGGACAGGGGGGACTATGGCCACACCTTC. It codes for CASSVAGDRGDYGHTF.

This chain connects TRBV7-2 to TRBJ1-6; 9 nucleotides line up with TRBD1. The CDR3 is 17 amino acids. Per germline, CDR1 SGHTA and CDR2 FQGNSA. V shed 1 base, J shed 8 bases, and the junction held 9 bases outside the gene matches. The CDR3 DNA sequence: TGTGCCAGCAGCTTAGACTATACCGGGACAGGGTATTCACCCCTCCACTTT. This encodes CASSLDYTGTGYSPLHF.

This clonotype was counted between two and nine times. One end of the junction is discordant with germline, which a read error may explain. The CDR3 bases are TGTGCCGGCAGCTCCCCCGGAGGGAATTCTGAAGCTTTCTTT. It yields the protein CAGSSPGGNSEAFF. The gene calls are TRBV6-2 or TRBV6-3 and TRBJ1-1, with D hard to call. The CDR3 runs to 14 residues. Germline-derived CDR1 and CDR2 are MNHEY and SVGEGT.

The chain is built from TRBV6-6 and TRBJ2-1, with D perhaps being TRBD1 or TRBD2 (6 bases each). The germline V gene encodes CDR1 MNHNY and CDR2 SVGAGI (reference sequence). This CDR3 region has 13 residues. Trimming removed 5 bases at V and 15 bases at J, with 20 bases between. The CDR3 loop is CASSGSSGGRMFF. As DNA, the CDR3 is TGTGCCAGCAGTGGCTCCTCTGGGGGGCGCATGTTCTTC.

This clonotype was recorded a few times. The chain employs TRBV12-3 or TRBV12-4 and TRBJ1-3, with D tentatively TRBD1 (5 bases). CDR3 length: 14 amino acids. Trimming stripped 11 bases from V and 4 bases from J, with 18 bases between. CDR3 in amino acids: CASNVNQGGNTIYF. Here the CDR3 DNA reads TGTGCCTCAAACGTTAACCAGGGAGGAAACACCATATATTTT.

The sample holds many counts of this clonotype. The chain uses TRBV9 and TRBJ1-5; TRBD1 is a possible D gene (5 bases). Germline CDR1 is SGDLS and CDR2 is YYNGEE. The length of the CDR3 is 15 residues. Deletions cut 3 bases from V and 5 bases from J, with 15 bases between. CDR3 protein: CASSAQGRQDQPQHF. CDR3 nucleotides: TGTGCCAGCAGCGCGCAGGGAAGGCAAGATCAGCCCCAGCATTTT.

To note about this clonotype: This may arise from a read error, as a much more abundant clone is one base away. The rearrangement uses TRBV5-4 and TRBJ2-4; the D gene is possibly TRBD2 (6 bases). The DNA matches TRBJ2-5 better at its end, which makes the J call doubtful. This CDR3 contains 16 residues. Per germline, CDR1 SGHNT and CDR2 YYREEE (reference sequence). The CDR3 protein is CASTNAGPGSQGTQYF. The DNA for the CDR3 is TGTGCCAGCACCAACGCGGGGCCGGGGAGTCAAGGGACCCAGTACTTC.

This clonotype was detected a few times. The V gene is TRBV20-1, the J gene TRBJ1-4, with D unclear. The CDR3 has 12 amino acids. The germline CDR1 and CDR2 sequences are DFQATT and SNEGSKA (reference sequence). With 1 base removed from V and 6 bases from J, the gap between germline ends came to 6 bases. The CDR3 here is CSARVEDEKLFF. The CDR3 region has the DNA TGCAGTGCTAGAGTAGAAGATGAAAAACTGTTTTTT.

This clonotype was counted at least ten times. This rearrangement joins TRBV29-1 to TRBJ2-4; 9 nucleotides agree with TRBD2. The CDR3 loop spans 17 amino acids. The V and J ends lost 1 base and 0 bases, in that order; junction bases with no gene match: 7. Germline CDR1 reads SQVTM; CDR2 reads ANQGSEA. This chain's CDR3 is CSVEGSGGPLAKNIQYF. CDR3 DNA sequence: TGCAGCGTTGAAGGTAGCGGGGGACCACTAGCCAAAAACATTCAGTACTTC.

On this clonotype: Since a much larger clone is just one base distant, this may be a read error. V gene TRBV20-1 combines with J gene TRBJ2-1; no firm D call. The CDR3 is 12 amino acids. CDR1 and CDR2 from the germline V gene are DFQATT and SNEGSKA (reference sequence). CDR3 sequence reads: CSATKRRGERFF. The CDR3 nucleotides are TGCAGTGCTACCAAACGACGCGGTGAGCGGTTCTTC.

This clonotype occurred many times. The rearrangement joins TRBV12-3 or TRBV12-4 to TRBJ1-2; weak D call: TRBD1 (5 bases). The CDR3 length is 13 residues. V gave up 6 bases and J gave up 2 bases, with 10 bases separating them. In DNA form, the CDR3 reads TGTGCCAGCAGCCCCGGGGCGAACTATGGCTACACCTTC. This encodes CASSPGANYGYTF.

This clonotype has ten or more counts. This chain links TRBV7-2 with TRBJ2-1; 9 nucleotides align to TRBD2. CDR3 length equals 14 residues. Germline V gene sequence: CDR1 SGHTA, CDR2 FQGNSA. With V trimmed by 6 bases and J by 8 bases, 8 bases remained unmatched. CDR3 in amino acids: CASSPGTSTHEQFF. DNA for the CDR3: TGTGCCAGCAGTCCCGGGACTAGCACCCATGAGCAGTTCTTC.

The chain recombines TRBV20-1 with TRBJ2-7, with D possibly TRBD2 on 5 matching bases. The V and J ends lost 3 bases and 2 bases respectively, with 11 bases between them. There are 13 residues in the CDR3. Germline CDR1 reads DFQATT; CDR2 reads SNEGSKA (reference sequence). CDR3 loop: CSARGDNTYEQYF. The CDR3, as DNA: TGCAGTGCTAGGGGAGACAACACCTACGAGCAGTACTTC.

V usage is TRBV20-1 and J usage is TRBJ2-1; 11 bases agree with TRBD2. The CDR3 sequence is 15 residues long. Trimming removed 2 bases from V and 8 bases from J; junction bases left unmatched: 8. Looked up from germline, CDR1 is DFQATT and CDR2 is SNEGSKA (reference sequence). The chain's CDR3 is CSARLTSGGIYEQFF. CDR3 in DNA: TGCAGTGCTAGACTCACTAGCGGGGGTATATATGAGCAGTTCTTC.

The CDR3 region is CASSQEAGQTASNYGYTF. Written as DNA, the CDR3 is TGCGCCAGCAGCCAAGAAGCGGGACAGACAGCCTCTAACTATGGCTACACCTTC. The J gene is TRBJ1-2, the V gene TRBV4-3; the match to TRBD1 covers 7 bases. Germline-derived CDR1 and CDR2 are LGHNA and YSLEER. Trimming at V came to 0 bases and at J to 0 bases, leaving 10 bases not matched to a gene. The CDR3 totals 18 residues.

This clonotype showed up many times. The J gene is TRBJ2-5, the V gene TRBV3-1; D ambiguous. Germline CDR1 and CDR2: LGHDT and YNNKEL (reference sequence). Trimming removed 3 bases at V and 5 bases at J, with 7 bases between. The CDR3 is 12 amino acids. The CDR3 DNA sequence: TGTGCCAGCAGCCAGGTAACCGAGACCCAGTACTTC. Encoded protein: CASSQVTETQYF.

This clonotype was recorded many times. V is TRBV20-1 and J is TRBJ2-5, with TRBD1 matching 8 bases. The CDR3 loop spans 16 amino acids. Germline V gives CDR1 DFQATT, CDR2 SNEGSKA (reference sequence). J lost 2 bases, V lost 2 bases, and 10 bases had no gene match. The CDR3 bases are TGCAGTGCTAGAATCTGGGCAGGGGGCAAGCAAGAGACCCAGTACTTC. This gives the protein CSARIWAGGKQETQYF.

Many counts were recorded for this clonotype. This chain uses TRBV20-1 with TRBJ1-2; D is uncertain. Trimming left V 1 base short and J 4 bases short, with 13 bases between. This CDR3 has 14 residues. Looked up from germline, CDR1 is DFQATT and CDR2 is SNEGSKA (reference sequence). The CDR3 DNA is TGCAGTGCTAGAGGCGGGCAGAGCGTCTATGGCTACACCTTC. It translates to CSARGGQSVYGYTF.

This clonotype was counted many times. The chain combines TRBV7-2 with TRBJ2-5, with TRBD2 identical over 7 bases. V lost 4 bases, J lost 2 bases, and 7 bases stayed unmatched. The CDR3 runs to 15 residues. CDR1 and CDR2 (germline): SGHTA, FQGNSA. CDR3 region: CASSSQGLPQETQYF. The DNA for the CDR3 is TGTGCCAGCAGCTCCCAGGGACTACCTCAAGAGACCCAGTACTTC.

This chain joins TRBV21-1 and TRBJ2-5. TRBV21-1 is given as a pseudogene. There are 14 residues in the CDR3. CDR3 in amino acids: CASSKWELRRTQYF. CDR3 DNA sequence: TGTGCCAGCAGCAAATGGGAACTTCGGAGGACCCAGTACTTC.

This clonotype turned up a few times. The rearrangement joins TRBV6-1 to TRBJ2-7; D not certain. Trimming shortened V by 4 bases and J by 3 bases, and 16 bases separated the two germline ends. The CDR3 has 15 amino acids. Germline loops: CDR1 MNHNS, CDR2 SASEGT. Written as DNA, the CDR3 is TGTGCCAGCAGTGGCCTGGGGATCTGGGTCTACGAGCAGTACTTC. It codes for CASSGLGIWVYEQYF.

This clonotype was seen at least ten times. CDR3 DNA sequence: TGTGCCAGCAGCCCACGGAGATCAAATCAGCCCCAGCATTTT. Translating gives CASSPRRSNQPQHF. This chain uses TRBV5-6 with TRBJ1-5, with no clear D. The V gene's germline CDR1 is SGHDT and CDR2 YYEEEE. V was shortened by 4 bases and J by 4 bases, with 12 bases between the two germline ends. CDR3 size: 14 residues.

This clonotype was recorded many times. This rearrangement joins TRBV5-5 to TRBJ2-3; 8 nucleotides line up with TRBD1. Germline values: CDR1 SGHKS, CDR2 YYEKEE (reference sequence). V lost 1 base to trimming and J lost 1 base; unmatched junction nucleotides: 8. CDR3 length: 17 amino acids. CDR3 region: CASSLWPDRAGTDTQYF. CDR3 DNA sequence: TGTGCCAGCAGCTTGTGGCCGGACAGGGCGGGCACAGATACGCAGTATTTT.

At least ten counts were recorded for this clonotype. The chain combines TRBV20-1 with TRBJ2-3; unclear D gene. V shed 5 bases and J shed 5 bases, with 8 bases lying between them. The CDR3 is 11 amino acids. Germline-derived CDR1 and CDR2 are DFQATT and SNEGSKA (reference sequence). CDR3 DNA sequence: TGCAGTGCTCAACAAAAAGATACGCAGTATTTT. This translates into CSAQQKDTQYF.

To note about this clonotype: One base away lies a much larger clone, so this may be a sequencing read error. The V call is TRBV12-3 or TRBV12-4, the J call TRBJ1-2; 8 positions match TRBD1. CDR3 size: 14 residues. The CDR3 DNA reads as TGTGCCGGCAGTCTCAGGGGGCGCCGGGGTGGCTACACCTTC. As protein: CAGSLRGRRGGYTF.

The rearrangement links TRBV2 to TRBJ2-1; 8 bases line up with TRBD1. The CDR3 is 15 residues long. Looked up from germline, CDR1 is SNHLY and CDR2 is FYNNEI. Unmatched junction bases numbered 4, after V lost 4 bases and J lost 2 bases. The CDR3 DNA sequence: TGTGCCAGCAGTGGGGACAGGCCGGCCTACAATGAGCAGTTCTTC. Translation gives CASSGDRPAYNEQFF.

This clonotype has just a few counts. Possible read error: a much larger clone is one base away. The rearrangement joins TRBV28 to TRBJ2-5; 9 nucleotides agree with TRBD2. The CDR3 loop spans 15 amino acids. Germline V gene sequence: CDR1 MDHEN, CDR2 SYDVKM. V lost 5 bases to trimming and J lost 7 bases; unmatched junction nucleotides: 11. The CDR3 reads CASSPMLAGTGTQYF. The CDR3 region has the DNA TGTGCCAGCAGTCCCATGCTAGCGGGGACTGGGACCCAGTACTTC.

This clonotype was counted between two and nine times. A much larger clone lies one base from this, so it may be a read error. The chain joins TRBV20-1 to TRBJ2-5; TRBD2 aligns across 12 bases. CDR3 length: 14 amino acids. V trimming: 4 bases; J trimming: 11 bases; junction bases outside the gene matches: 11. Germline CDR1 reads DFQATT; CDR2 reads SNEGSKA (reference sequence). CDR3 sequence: CSATSGGAVNEQYF. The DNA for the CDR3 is TGCAGTGCTACTAGCGGGGGGGCAGTGAATGAGCAGTACTTC.

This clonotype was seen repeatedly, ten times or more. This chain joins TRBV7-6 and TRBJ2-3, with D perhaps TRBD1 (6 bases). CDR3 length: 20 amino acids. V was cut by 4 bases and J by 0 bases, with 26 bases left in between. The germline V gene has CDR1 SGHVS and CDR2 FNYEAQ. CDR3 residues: CASSSRLPWGPDPSTDTQYF. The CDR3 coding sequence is TGTGCCAGCAGCTCCCGCCTCCCCTGGGGGCCCGATCCTAGCACAGATACGCAGTATTTT.

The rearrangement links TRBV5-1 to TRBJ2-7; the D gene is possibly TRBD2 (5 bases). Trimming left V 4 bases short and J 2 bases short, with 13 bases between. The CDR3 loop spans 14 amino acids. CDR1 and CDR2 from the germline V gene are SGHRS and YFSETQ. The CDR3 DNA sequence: TGCGCCAGCAGCGGACGGGATCGTCCCTACGAGCAGTACTTC. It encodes CASSGRDRPYEQYF. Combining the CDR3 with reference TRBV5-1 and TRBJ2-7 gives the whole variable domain KAGVTQTPRYLIKTRGQQVTLSCSPISGHRSVSWYQQTPGQGLQFLFEYFSETQRNKGNFPGRFSGRQFSNSRSEMNVSTLELGDSALYLCASSGRDRPYEQYFGPGTRLTVT.

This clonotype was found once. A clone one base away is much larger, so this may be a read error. The CDR3 DNA reads TGCAGTGCCCCTGGAGAATGGGGCTCCTGCAATGAGCAGTTCTTC. Amino acid sequence: CSAPGEWGSCNEQFF. The gene calls are TRBV20-1 and TRBJ2-1, with D possibly being TRBD1 (5 bases). Germline-derived CDR1 and CDR2 are DFQATT and SNEGSKA (reference sequence). There are 15 residues in the CDR3.